These T cell receptor beta chains were read from a single sample in a study of beta chain features in type 1 diabetes. Clones were read by immunoSEQ multiplex PCR, and TCRdb kept only the in-frame ones, dropping some. The sample lists hundreds of thousands of clones, over 10% occurring once. The specimen was naive CD4+ T cells from blood. These receptors were taken from a woman aged 18-29 years in good health. The CDR3 runs from the conserved cysteine through the conserved F or W. Fields, in order: clone size, V gene, J gene, D gene, CDR3 length, CDR3 DNA, CDR3 protein. The D gene is left open where the match is weak. The size entry is marked missing in some rows and otherwise reads once, few, many or a size class.

clone_size: few; v_call: TRBV5-6; j_call: TRBJ2-1; d_call: TRBD2; cdr3_length: 16; cdr3_nt: TGTGCCAGCAGCTTGGTGCGTCTAGCGGCCTACAATGAGCAGTTCTTC; cdr3_aa: CASSLVRLAAYNEQFF
clone_size: many; v_call: TRBV9; j_call: TRBJ2-3; d_call: .; cdr3_length: 12; cdr3_nt: TGTGCCAGCAGCGTAGGACAGAATACGCAGTATTTT; cdr3_aa: CASSVGQNTQYF
clone_size: .; v_call: TRBV9; j_call: TRBJ2-3; d_call: .; cdr3_length: 14; cdr3_nt: TGTGCCAGCAGCGTAGAACCCCGGCAGCATACGCAGTATTTT; cdr3_aa: CASSVEPRQHTQYF
clone_size: .; v_call: TRBV5-1; j_call: TRBJ2-5; d_call: .; cdr3_length: 14; cdr3_nt: TGCGCCAGCAGCCCCGGACAGAACAAAGAGACCCAGTACTTC; cdr3_aa: CASSPGQNKETQYF
clone_size: few; v_call: TRBV25-1; j_call: TRBJ1-6; d_call: .; cdr3_length: 15; cdr3_nt: TGTGCCAGCAGTCCCAGGGCGGGGGGAAATTCACCCCTCCACTTT; cdr3_aa: CASSPRAGGNSPLHF
clone_size: .; v_call: TRBV5-1; j_call: TRBJ2-7; d_call: .; cdr3_length: 12; cdr3_nt: TGCGCCAGCAGCTTGGGCGGGGAGAAGCAGTACTTC; cdr3_aa: CASSLGGEKQYF
clone_size: .; v_call: TRBV7-2; j_call: TRBJ1-1; d_call: TRBD1; cdr3_length: 14; cdr3_nt: TGTGCCAGCAGCACGCACAGGGGGAATACTGAAGCTTTCTTT; cdr3_aa: CASSTHRGNTEAFF
clone_size: .; v_call: TRBV7-2; j_call: TRBJ2-5; d_call: TRBD2; cdr3_length: 15; cdr3_nt: TGTGCCAGCAGCGAGAATAGCGGGGGGGCCGGGACCCAGTACTTC; cdr3_aa: CASSENSGGAGTQYF
clone_size: .; v_call: TRBV7-2; j_call: TRBJ2-5; d_call: TRBD2; cdr3_length: 17; cdr3_nt: TGTGCCAGCAGCTCGTACGGGACTAGCGGGTACCAAGAGACCCAGTACTTC; cdr3_aa: CASSSYGTSGYQETQYF
clone_size: .; v_call: TRBV19; j_call: TRBJ1-6; d_call: TRBD1; cdr3_length: 15; cdr3_nt: TGTGCCAGTAGTAATACAGGGGGCGCAAATTCACCCCTCCACTTT; cdr3_aa: CASSNTGGANSPLHF
clone_size: .; v_call: TRBV5-1; j_call: TRBJ2-3; d_call: .; cdr3_length: 14; cdr3_nt: TGCGCCAGCAGCTTGGGGCAGAGCACAGATACGCAGTATTTT; cdr3_aa: CASSLGQSTDTQYF
clone_size: few; v_call: TRBV14; j_call: TRBJ2-1; d_call: .; cdr3_length: 16; cdr3_nt: TGTGCCAGCAGCCCCCGCGAGGGATCCTACTACAATGAGCAGTTCTTC; cdr3_aa: CASSPREGSYYNEQFF
clone_size: few; v_call: TRBV30; j_call: TRBJ1-5; d_call: .; cdr3_length: 13; cdr3_nt: TGTGCCTGGAGTCTTCGGGGGGATCAGCCCCAGCATTTT; cdr3_aa: CAWSLRGDQPQHF
clone_size: once; v_call: TRBV30; j_call: TRBJ2-2; d_call: .; cdr3_length: 18; cdr3_nt: TGTGCCTGTTCGTTCTCCAGGCGGGGAAAATCCAACACCGGGGAGCTGTTTTTT; cdr3_aa: CACSFSRRGKSNTGELFF
clone_size: .; v_call: TRBV5-4; j_call: TRBJ1-1; d_call: .; cdr3_length: 16; cdr3_nt: TGTGCCAGCAGCCCACCACGGCGCGGGCGGCCCACTGAAGCTTTCTTT; cdr3_aa: CASSPPRRGRPTEAFF
clone_size: .; v_call: TRBV7-3; j_call: TRBJ2-1; d_call: .; cdr3_length: 15; cdr3_nt: TGTGCCAGCAGCCGGGTTTCGGACTCCTACAATGAGCAGTTCTTC; cdr3_aa: CASSRVSDSYNEQFF
clone_size: few; v_call: TRBV29-1; j_call: TRBJ2-7; d_call: .; cdr3_length: 13; cdr3_nt: TGCAGCGTTGGCCTCGCCACAAGCTACGAGCAGTACTTC; cdr3_aa: CSVGLATSYEQYF
clone_size: few; v_call: TRBV5-1; j_call: TRBJ1-1; d_call: .; cdr3_length: 15; cdr3_nt: TGCGCCAGCAGCTTGGCCGGGCACATGAACACTGAAGCTTTCTTT; cdr3_aa: CASSLAGHMNTEAFF
clone_size: few; v_call: TRBV7-9; j_call: TRBJ2-1; d_call: .; cdr3_length: 12; cdr3_nt: TGTGCCAGCAGCTGGGAAGCGAATGAGCAGTTCTTC; cdr3_aa: CASSWEANEQFF
clone_size: .; v_call: TRBV7-6; j_call: TRBJ2-5; d_call: .; cdr3_length: 15; cdr3_nt: TGTGCCAGCACCGCCCCGTATAGATCCCAGGCGACCCAGTACTTC; cdr3_aa: CASTAPYRSQATQYF
clone_size: .; v_call: TRBV5-1; j_call: TRBJ2-1; d_call: TRBD2; cdr3_length: 16; cdr3_nt: TGCGCCAGCAGCCCGGCGGCTAGCGGGAGCTACAATGAGCAGTTCTTC; cdr3_aa: CASSPAASGSYNEQFF
clone_size: .; v_call: TRBV2; j_call: TRBJ2-1; d_call: .; cdr3_length: 14; cdr3_nt: TGTGCCAGCTACCCAGGTCTTTGGGACAATGAGCAGTTCTTC; cdr3_aa: CASYPGLWDNEQFF
clone_size: .; v_call: TRBV6-1; j_call: TRBJ2-5; d_call: .; cdr3_length: 13; cdr3_nt: TGTGCCAGCAAACCGGAGTTCGCTGGGGCCCAGTACTTC; cdr3_aa: CASKPEFAGAQYF
clone_size: .; v_call: TRBV2; j_call: TRBJ2-5; d_call: TRBD1; cdr3_length: 16; cdr3_nt: TGTGCCAGCAGAGAAGGGGACAGGCCTCTCCCTGAGACCCAGTACTTC; cdr3_aa: CASREGDRPLPETQYF
clone_size: few; v_call: TRBV7-2; j_call: TRBJ2-7; d_call: .; cdr3_length: 14; cdr3_nt: TGTGCCAGCAGCACTCGGCGCTCTGGCGGCGAGCAGTACTTC; cdr3_aa: CASSTRRSGGEQYF
clone_size: few; v_call: TRBV7-2; j_call: TRBJ1-2; d_call: .; cdr3_length: 12; cdr3_nt: TGTGCCAGCAGCTTGGTCAAGTATGGCTACACCTTC; cdr3_aa: CASSLVKYGYTF
clone_size: .; v_call: TRBV25-1; j_call: TRBJ1-2; d_call: TRBD1; cdr3_length: 14; cdr3_nt: TGTGCCAGCAGTGACTGGGACAGATGGGATGGCTACACCTTC; cdr3_aa: CASSDWDRWDGYTF
clone_size: .; v_call: TRBV1; j_call: TRBJ1-6; d_call: .; cdr3_length: 14; cdr3_nt: TGCACCAGGGCACTGAGCTCCTATAATTCACCCCTCCACTTT; cdr3_aa: CTRALSSYNSPLHF
clone_size: .; v_call: TRBV4-3; j_call: TRBJ2-1; d_call: .; cdr3_length: 15; cdr3_nt: TGCGCCAGCAGCCTAGCCAGCAGTCCCTACAATGAGCAGTTCTTC; cdr3_aa: CASSLASSPYNEQFF
clone_size: .; v_call: TRBV29-1; j_call: TRBJ2-5; d_call: .; cdr3_length: 13; cdr3_nt: TGCAGCGCCCTGAGGGGGGTTGGTGAGACCCAGTACTTC; cdr3_aa: CSALRGVGETQYF
clone_size: .; v_call: TRBV6-5; j_call: TRBJ2-7; d_call: .; cdr3_length: 11; cdr3_nt: TGTGCCGCCGGATGGACCTACGAGCAGTACTTC; cdr3_aa: CAAGWTYEQYF
clone_size: few; v_call: TRBV14; j_call: TRBJ1-2; d_call: TRBD1; cdr3_length: 17; cdr3_nt: TGTGCCAGCAGCCAAATCGGACAGGCCCTCCGTTTGGGGGGCTACACCTTC; cdr3_aa: CASSQIGQALRLGGYTF
clone_size: .; v_call: TRBV7-3; j_call: TRBJ1-4; d_call: .; cdr3_length: 13; cdr3_nt: TGTGCCAGCAGCTTAAGTGTAGGTGAAAAACTGTTTTTT; cdr3_aa: CASSLSVGEKLFF
clone_size: few; v_call: TRBV7-3; j_call: TRBJ2-1; d_call: .; cdr3_length: 14; cdr3_nt: TGTGCCAGCAGCCCCTTGGGGTTTAACAATGAGCAGTTCTTC; cdr3_aa: CASSPLGFNNEQFF
clone_size: few; v_call: TRBV30; j_call: TRBJ2-3; d_call: TRBD2; cdr3_length: 17; cdr3_nt: TGTGCCTGGAGTGTAACTCGGACTAGCGGGAGACAAGATACGCAGTATTTT; cdr3_aa: CAWSVTRTSGRQDTQYF
clone_size: few; v_call: TRBV29-1; j_call: TRBJ1-2; d_call: .; cdr3_length: 13; cdr3_nt: TGCAGCGTGAGGACGGATTCCTTATATGGCTACACCTTC; cdr3_aa: CSVRTDSLYGYTF
clone_size: few; v_call: TRBV7-2; j_call: TRBJ1-2; d_call: .; cdr3_length: 13; cdr3_nt: TGTGCCAGCAGGCTCGGGGTGCCTTGGGGCTACACCTTC; cdr3_aa: CASRLGVPWGYTF
clone_size: .; v_call: TRBV2; j_call: TRBJ2-7; d_call: .; cdr3_length: 14; cdr3_nt: TGTGCCAGCACCGAAGCGGGACAGAGCTACGAGCAGTACTTC; cdr3_aa: CASTEAGQSYEQYF
clone_size: .; v_call: TRBV19; j_call: TRBJ2-7; d_call: .; cdr3_length: 13; cdr3_nt: TGTGCCAGTACCCCCCGTGGGGGCCACGAGCAGTACTTC; cdr3_aa: CASTPRGGHEQYF